Below are 29 T cell receptor beta chains sequenced from a single sample in a study of vaccination and CD4 T cells after COVID-19. These receptors' targets are unknown. Treatment meaning: approximately 10-day PBMC culture with coronavirus spike peptide pools or control peptides (ViraFEST assay). Once obtained from cultured CD4+ T cells, the DNA was sequenced using the Oncomine TCR Beta short-read assay. MiXCR was run by TCRdb on the PCR reads, yielding one entry per CDR3 protein. The sample has roughly 16,000 distinct CDR3 sequences, 45% to 50% seen once. Sequenced: CD4+ T cells from blood, cultured in vitro. The source is a human donor who had recovered from COVID-19.

The chain is built from TRBV6-1 and TRBJ2-2; D unresolved. The ends were cut back, 5 bases at V and 5 bases at J, with 15 bases in the middle. Germline V gene sequence: CDR1 MNHNS, CDR2 SASEGT. This CDR3 has 15 amino acids. This chain's CDR3 is CASSPSSLGTGELFF. DNA of the CDR3: TGTGCCAGCAGTCCCAGTAGCCTCGGGACCGGGGAGCTGTTTTTT.

The V and J genes are TRBV27 and TRBJ2-3; 8 nucleotides line up with TRBD2. CDR3 length: 17 residues. Germline assignment: CDR1 MNHEY and CDR2 SMNVEV (reference sequence). Unmatched junction bases numbered 13, after V lost 8 bases and J lost 0 bases. The CDR3 region has the DNA TGTGCCAGCCGGGGAGGGGCCGGGAGGGCTAGCACAGATACGCAGTATTTT. Translation: CASRGGAGRASTDTQYF.

V gene TRBV30 combines with J gene TRBJ1-6, with D hard to call. This CDR3 has 13 amino acids. Germline CDR1 and CDR2: GTSNPN and SVGIG (reference sequence). V was clipped by 4 bases and J by 6 bases, with 10 bases between them. This chain's CDR3 is CAWKGIANSPLHF. CDR3 bases: TGTGCCTGGAAAGGAATTGCTAATTCACCCCTCCACTTT. The whole variable domain, filled in from reference TRBV30 and TRBJ1-6, reads SQTIHQWPATLVQPVGSPLSLECTVEGTSNPNLYWYRQAAGRGLQLLFYSVGIGQISSEVPQNLSASRPQDRQFILSSKKLLLSDSGFYLCAWKGIANSPLHFGNGTRLTVT.

This clonotype has just a few counts. This rearrangement joins TRBV7-2 to TRBJ2-7; 7 bases map to TRBD1. CDR3 length: 14 residues. Unmatched junction bases numbered 5, after V lost 5 bases and J lost 1 base. CDR1 is SGHTA and CDR2 is FQGNSA in the germline V gene. Here the CDR3 reads CASSHWTGSYEQYF. CDR3 DNA sequence: TGTGCCAGCAGCCATTGGACAGGTTCCTACGAGCAGTACTTC.

This clonotype was picked up a small number of times. In nucleotides, the CDR3 is TGTGCCAGCGGGACAGGGGTGGACGAGCAGTACTTC. Translated: CASGTGVDEQYF. The chain carries TRBV27 and TRBJ2-7; 10 bases agree with TRBD1. The CDR3 totals 12 residues. V was clipped by 8 bases and J by 5 bases; unmatched bases: 3. Germline lookup yields CDR1 MNHEY and CDR2 SMNVEV (reference sequence).

This clonotype has just a few counts. The chain links TRBV7-3 to TRBJ2-2, with 7 positions matching TRBD2. CDR3 length: 14 residues. V gave up 4 bases and J gave up 3 bases; unmatched junction bases: 2. Germline assignment: CDR1 SGHTA and CDR2 FQGTGA. The CDR3 spells CASSWSGDTGELFF. The CDR3 nucleotides read TGTGCCAGCAGCTGGAGCGGGGACACCGGGGAGCTGTTTTTT.

The chain employs TRBV19 and TRBJ1-1; no definite D call. The length of the CDR3 is 13 residues. Germline CDR1 and CDR2: LNHDA and SQIVND (reference sequence). The V gene lost 5 bases and the J gene lost 1 base, with 8 bases spanning the gap. The CDR3 is CASSPPTNTEAFF. The CDR3 DNA sequence: TGTGCCAGTAGTCCCCCAACGAACACTGAAGCTTTCTTT.

CDR3 bases: TGTGCCAGCAGTTTCGCGGGACAGGGAACAACAGATACGCAGTATTTT. This gives the protein CASSFAGQGTTDTQYF. The chain has TRBV28 and TRBJ2-3; 9 bases match TRBD1. This CDR3 contains 16 residues. V lost 3 bases, J lost 3 bases, and 7 bases stayed unmatched. CDR1 is MDHEN and CDR2 is SYDVKM in the germline V gene.

This chain connects TRBV20-1 to TRBJ1-3; 7 nucleotides align to TRBD1. V trimming: 5 bases; J trimming: 4 bases; junction bases outside the gene matches: 8. This CDR3 comprises 14 residues. In germline, CDR1 is DFQATT, CDR2 SNEGSKA (reference sequence). The CDR3 sequence is CSAHDRAKGNTIYF. The CDR3 DNA sequence: TGCAGTGCTCATGACAGGGCGAAAGGAAACACCATATATTTT.

The chain links TRBV27 to TRBJ2-6; D is unclear. Germline V gives CDR1 MNHEY, CDR2 SMNVEV (reference sequence). V shed 4 bases and J shed 2 bases, with 9 bases lying between them. CDR3 length equals 15 residues. For the CDR3, the DNA is TGTGCCAGCAGTTACGTTCAGGCTGGGGCCAACGTCCTGACTTTC. Residues: CASSYVQAGANVLTF. Full variable domain (outside the CDR3, taken from reference TRBV27 and TRBJ2-6): EAQVTQNPRYLITVTGKKLTVTCSQNMNHEYMSWYRQDPGLGLRQIYYSMNVEVTDKGDVPEGYKVSRKEKRNFPLILESPSPNQTSLYFCASSYVQAGANVLTFGAGSRLTVL.

The sample holds a few counts of this clonotype. The CDR3, as DNA: TGTGCCAGCAGCCAAGGACTAGCGGGGCTCGATTTGAACACAGATACGCAGTATTTT. Translation gives CASSQGLAGLDLNTDTQYF. The rearrangement joins TRBV11-3 to TRBJ2-3; 12 bases fit TRBD2. The CDR3 covers 19 residues. Germline-derived CDR1 and CDR2 are SGHNT and YENEEA. V lost 5 bases and J lost 2; bases outside the gene matches: 14. Filled out from reference TRBV11-3 and TRBJ2-3, the complete variable domain reads EAGVVQSPRYKIIEKKQPVAFWCNPISGHNTLYWYLQNLGQGPELLIRYENEEAVDDSQLPKDRFSAERLKGVDSTLKIQPAELGDSAVYLCASSQGLAGLDLNTDTQYFGPGTRLTVL.

The chain couples TRBV5-4 to TRBJ2-2, with 9 bases lining up with TRBD1. The CDR3 runs 17 residues. Per the germline V gene, CDR1 is SGHNT and CDR2 is YYREEE (reference sequence). Unmatched junction bases numbered 12, after V lost 3 bases and J lost 6 bases. DNA for the CDR3: TGTGCCAGCAGCTCGGCCCGGGACAGGGCAGGGTCCGGGGAGCTGTTTTTT. It specifies CASSSARDRAGSGELFF.

This chain joins TRBV20-1 and TRBJ2-1, with 7 bases aligning to TRBD2. V was pared by 6 bases and J by 7 bases, with 9 bases of the junction left unmatched. The CDR3 is made up of 13 amino acids. Germline V gene lookup returns CDR1 DFQATT and CDR2 SNEGSKA (reference sequence). CDR3 bases: TGCAGTGCGGTGGGGGGGTCGGGGAATGAGCAGTTCTTC. The encoded protein is CSAVGGSGNEQFF.

The rearrangement links TRBV18 to TRBJ2-1; 8 bases match TRBD1. This CDR3 comprises 16 residues. Per germline, CDR1 KGHSH and CDR2 LQKENI. With V trimmed by 2 bases and J by 8 bases, 11 bases remained unmatched. CDR3 sequence reads: CASSPFVYRGADEQFF. The CDR3 DNA reads TGTGCCAGCTCACCATTTGTATACAGGGGGGCAGATGAGCAGTTCTTC. The full variable domain, its missing parts supplied by reference TRBV18 and TRBJ2-1, is NAGVMQNPRHLVRRRGQEARLRCSPMKGHSHVYWYRQLPEEGLKFMVYLQKENIIDESGMPKERFSAEFPKEGPSILRIQQVVRGDSAAYFCASSPFVYRGADEQFFGPGTRLTVL.

The table lists this clonotype with a few counts. The V and J genes are TRBV7-8 and TRBJ2-7; D unclear. Germline CDR1 and CDR2: SGHVS and FQNEAQ. V lost 2 bases and J 2 bases, leaving 7 bases between the germline ends. The CDR3 totals 13 residues. The DNA for the CDR3 is TGTGCCAGCAGCTTAACCGAGACCTACGAGCAGTACTTC. Translated: CASSLTETYEQYF.

This clonotype has a handful of counts. The rearrangement uses TRBV19 and TRBJ2-5; D unclear. Trimming left V 5 bases short and J 4 bases short, with 11 bases between. There are 13 residues in the CDR3. In germline, CDR1 is LNHDA, CDR2 SQIVND (reference sequence). The CDR3 loop reads CASSGSYGETQYF. The CDR3 nucleotides read TGTGCCAGTAGTGGAAGCTACGGAGAGACCCAGTACTTC.

In this sample, this clonotype turned up a few times. The chain has TRBV24-1 and TRBJ1-1; D gene uncertain. The germline V gene encodes CDR1 KGHDR and CDR2 SFDVKD. V gave up 2 bases and J gave up 6 bases, with 15 bases separating them. The CDR3 sequence is 15 residues long. The CDR3 nucleotides read TGTGCCACCAGTGATTCGAGGGCCGGGGTCGCTGAAGCTTTCTTT. This gives the protein CATSDSRAGVAEAFF.

The chain couples TRBV27 to TRBJ1-2; 7 nucleotides align to TRBD1. V dropped 4 bases and J dropped 7; count of bases not matched to a gene: 9. Germline CDR1 MNHEY, CDR2 SMNVEV (reference sequence). There are 14 residues in the CDR3. As DNA, the CDR3 is TGTGCCAGCAGTTCGGACAGGACCTATGGTGGCTACACCTTC. Translated, it gives CASSSDRTYGGYTF.

This clonotype was found a few times. The J gene is TRBJ1-5, the V gene TRBV7-2; no firm D call. The CDR3 totals 15 residues. V lost 2 bases, J lost 4 bases, and 12 bases lay in between. CDR1 SGHTA and CDR2 FQGNSA come from the germline V gene. The CDR3: CASSLLSGTNQPQHF. The CDR3 DNA sequence: TGTGCCAGCAGCTTATTGTCTGGTACTAATCAGCCCCAGCATTTT.

V usage is TRBV2 and J usage is TRBJ2-3, with D hard to call. The V end lost 5 bases, the J end lost 0 bases, and 3 bases lay between the germline ends. The CDR3 is 12 residues long. CDR1 and CDR2 (germline): SNHLY, FYNNEI. The CDR3 nucleotides are TGTGCCAGCAGTCAGAGCACAGATACGCAGTATTTT. This gives the protein CASSQSTDTQYF. The whole variable domain, remainder taken from reference TRBV2 and TRBJ2-3, is EPEVTQTPSHQVTQMGQEVILRCVPISNHLYFYWYRQILGQKVEFLVSFYNNEISEKSEIFDDQFSVERPDGSNFTLKIRSTKLEDSAMYFCASSQSTDTQYFGPGTRLTVL.

This sequence joins TRBV24-1 and TRBJ2-7; D is possibly TRBD1 (7 bases). Trimming pared 0 bases from V and 5 bases from J, leaving 22 bases between. The CDR3 has 18 amino acids. Germline V gene lookup returns CDR1 KGHDR and CDR2 SFDVKD. CDR3 in DNA: TGTGCCACCAGTGATTTGCAGTCCACAGGGGAGGAGAGTCACGAGCAGTACTTC. Its translation is CATSDLQSTGEESHEQYF.

The V call is TRBV19, the J call TRBJ2-6; D ambiguous. Germline CDR1 reads LNHDA; CDR2 reads SQIVND (reference sequence). Deletions cut 8 bases from V and 3 bases from J, with 11 bases between. CDR3 length equals 14 residues. The chain's CDR3 is CASLAGGGANVLTF. The CDR3, as DNA: TGTGCCAGTCTGGCCGGCGGTGGGGCCAACGTCCTGACTTTC.

By proportion, this clonotype is medium-sized. V is TRBV7-2 and J is TRBJ2-5; 7 bases match TRBD2. Trimming cost V 4 bases and J 6 bases; bases outside gene matches: 5. The CDR3 runs to 13 residues. Germline-derived CDR1 and CDR2 are SGHTA and FQGNSA. The CDR3 here is CASSSSAGQTQYF. CDR3 nucleotide sequence: TGTGCCAGCAGCTCGTCAGCGGGACAGACCCAGTACTTC.

V and J are TRBV20-1 and TRBJ2-7; D may correspond to TRBD1 or TRBD2 (6 bases each). Germline CDR1 DFQATT, CDR2 SNEGSKA (reference sequence). CDR3 length: 11 residues. Trimming pared 6 bases from V and 2 bases from J, leaving 8 bases between. CDR3 residues: CSAGGPYEQYF. The CDR3, as DNA: TGCAGTGCCGGGGGCCCCTACGAGCAGTACTTC.

The chain couples TRBV7-9 to TRBJ1-2, with D tentatively TRBD1 (6 bases). Germline V gene sequence: CDR1 SEHNR, CDR2 FQNEAQ (reference sequence). This CDR3 has 14 residues. V lost 4 bases, J lost 4 bases, and 13 bases lay in between. The CDR3 coding sequence is TGTGCCAGCAGCTACGAACAAGGGGGCTATGGCTACACCTTC. Protein: CASSYEQGGYGYTF.

A word on this clonotype: A read error may account for a junction end that differs from germline. The CDR3 bases are TGTGCTAGCAGCCCCGAGGGGCCTGGAAACACCATATATTTT. The encoded protein is CASSPEGPGNTIYF. The chain joins TRBV7-6 to TRBJ1-3; D perhaps matches TRBD1 (5 bases). Germline CDR1 reads SGHVS; CDR2 reads FNYEAQ. This CDR3 spans 14 amino acids.

This clonotype was detected a few times. This sequence joins TRBV21-1 and TRBJ2-5; the table gives TRBD1 as D, unverified against the DNA. TRBV21-1 is noted as a pseudogene. CDR3 length: 17 residues. CDR3 loop: CASSKNDRGPDGETQYF. The CDR3 coding sequence is TGTGCCAGCAGCAAAAATGACAGGGGGCCGGATGGAGAGACCCAGTACTTC.

The V call is TRBV6-1, the J call TRBJ1-3, with D unclear. Germline CDR1 and CDR2: MNHNS and SASEGT. V shed 5 bases and J shed 3 bases, with 14 bases lying between them. The CDR3 sequence is 15 residues long. CDR3 nucleotide sequence: TGTGCCAGCAGTCACCGAGGGCAGATTGGAAACACCATATATTTT. This encodes CASSHRGQIGNTIYF.

The chain links TRBV7-2 to TRBJ2-7; perhaps TRBD1 as D (5 bases). The germline V gene encodes CDR1 SGHTA and CDR2 FQGNSA. V was cut by 5 bases and J by 0 bases, with 17 bases left in between. The CDR3 runs to 16 residues. The CDR3 DNA follows: TGTGCCAGCAGCCCCGTCTGGGGCGCTGACTCCTACGAGCAGTACTTC. This encodes CASSPVWGADSYEQYF.